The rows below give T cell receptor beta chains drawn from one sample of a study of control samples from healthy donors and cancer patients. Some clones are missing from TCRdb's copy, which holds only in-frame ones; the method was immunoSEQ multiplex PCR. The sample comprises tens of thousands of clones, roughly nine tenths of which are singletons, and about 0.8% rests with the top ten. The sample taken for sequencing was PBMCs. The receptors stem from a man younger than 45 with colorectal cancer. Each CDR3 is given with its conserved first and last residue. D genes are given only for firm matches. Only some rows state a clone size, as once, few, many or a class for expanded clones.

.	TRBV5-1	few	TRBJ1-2	TGCGCCAGCAGCTTGGTTAACGGGCTGGAGGGCTACACCTTC	CASSLVNGLEGYTF
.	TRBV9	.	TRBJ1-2	TGTGCCAGCAGCTCCATGTCGGGTAACCCCTCACGTGGCTACACCTTC	CASSSMSGNPSRGYTF
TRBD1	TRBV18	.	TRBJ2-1	TGTGCCAGCTCACTACAGACAGGGGGCTACAATGAGCAGTTCTTC	CASSLQTGGYNEQFF
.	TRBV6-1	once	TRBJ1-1	TGTGCCAGCAGTGAATCTTGGGGCCACACTGAAGCTTTCTTT	CASSESWGHTEAFF
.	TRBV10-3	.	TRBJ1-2	TGTGCCATCAGTGAGTCGACTCATGGGGGCGCAGGTGGCTACACCTTC	CAISESTHGGAGGYTF
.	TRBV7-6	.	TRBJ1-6	TGTGCCAGCAGCCCTTCGGAGTCCTATAATTCACCCCTCCACTTT	CASSPSESYNSPLHF
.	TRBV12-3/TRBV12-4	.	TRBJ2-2	TGTGCCAGCAGTTTAAGAGGGAACGGGGAGCTGTTTTTT	CASSLRGNGELFF
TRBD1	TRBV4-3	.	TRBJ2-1	TGCGCCAGCAGCCAAGCATGGGGACAGGCCTACAATGAGCAGTTCTTC	CASSQAWGQAYNEQFF
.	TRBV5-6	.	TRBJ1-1	TGTGCCAGCACTTCCGCAGCAGGGTATTTTGAAGCTTTCTTT	CASTSAAGYFEAFF
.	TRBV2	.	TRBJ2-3	TGTGCCAGCACCGCCGGGACTAGCACAGATACGCAGTATTTT	CASTAGTSTDTQYF
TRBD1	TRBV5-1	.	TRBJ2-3	TGCGCCAGCAGGGGGACAGGTAGCACAGATACGCAGTATTTT	CASRGTGSTDTQYF
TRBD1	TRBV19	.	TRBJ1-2	TGTGCCAGTAGTATGCTCCGTTGGGACAGCACCGGTGACGGCTATGGCTACACCTTC	CASSMLRWDSTGDGYGYTF
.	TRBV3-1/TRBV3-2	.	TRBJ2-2	TGTGCCAGCAGCCTGAGGCCAGTGGCCGGGGAGCTGTTTTTT	CASSLRPVAGELFF
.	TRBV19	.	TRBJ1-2	TGTGCCAGTAGTTACCAGGGAGCGGGGGTCTATGGCTACACCTTC	CASSYQGAGVYGYTF
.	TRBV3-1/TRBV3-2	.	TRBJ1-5	TGTGCCAGCAGCCTTCTAGGGTTAAGCAATCAGCCCCAGCATTTT	CASSLLGLSNQPQHF
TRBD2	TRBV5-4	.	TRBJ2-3	TGTGCCAGCAGCTTGGTGGCGGGGGGGCCTACAGATACGCAGTATTTT	CASSLVAGGPTDTQYF
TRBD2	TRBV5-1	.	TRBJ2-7	TGCGCCAGCAGCTTGGCCTGGCGGGGGGCCAATTCCTACGAGCAGTACTTC	CASSLAWRGANSYEQYF
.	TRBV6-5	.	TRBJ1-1	TGTGCCAGCAGTACGGACGGGAACACTGAAGCTTTCTTT	CASSTDGNTEAFF
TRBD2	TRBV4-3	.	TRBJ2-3	TGCGCCAGCAGCCAAATTCCGACTAGCGGGGGGGCAGATACGCAGTATTTT	CASSQIPTSGGADTQYF
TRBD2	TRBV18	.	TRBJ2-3	TGTGCCAGCTCACTCGTTAGCGGGCCCTTGCCAGATACGCAGTATTTT	CASSLVSGPLPDTQYF
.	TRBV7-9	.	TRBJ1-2	TGTGCCAGCAGCTTCCGGGAGGGCTACACCTTC	CASSFREGYTF
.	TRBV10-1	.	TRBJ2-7	TGCGCCAGCAGCCCTAACGGCGGATTCGAGCAGTACTTC	CASSPNGGFEQYF
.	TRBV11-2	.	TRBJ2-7	TGTGCCAGCAGACCCATTAGCAGGAACTCGAACTACGAGCAGTACTTC	CASRPISRNSNYEQYF
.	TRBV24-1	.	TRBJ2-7	TGTGCCACCGCCCTTTTTGAGCAATATTACGAGCAGTACTTC	CATALFEQYYEQYF
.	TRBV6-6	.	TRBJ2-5	TGTGCCAGCAGTTACCGAGGGGGGACGGAGACCCAGTACTTC	CASSYRGGTETQYF
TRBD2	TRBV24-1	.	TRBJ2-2	TGTGCCACCAGTGACATCACACACGGACTAGCGGGGGCCGGGGAGCTGTTTTTT	CATSDITHGLAGAGELFF
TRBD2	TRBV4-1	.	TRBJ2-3	TGCGCCAGCAGCCAGAGAAAACGCCTAGCGGGGGCGAGCACAGATACGCAGTATTTT	CASSQRKRLAGASTDTQYF
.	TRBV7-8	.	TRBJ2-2	TGTGCCAGCAGCTTATTCAGTGCGAACACCGGGGAGCTGTTTTTT	CASSLFSANTGELFF
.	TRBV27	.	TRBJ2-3	TGTGCCAGCAGTTTATTGGGGTCAGATACGCAGTATTTT	CASSLLGSDTQYF
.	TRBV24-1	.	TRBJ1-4	TGTGCCACCAGTGATTCAGGGGTTAATGAAAAACTGTTTTTT	CATSDSGVNEKLFF
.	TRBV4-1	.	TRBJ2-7	TGCGCCAGCAGCCAAGATCAATGGCAGGCGGATCCCTCCTACGAGCAGTACTTC	CASSQDQWQADPSYEQYF
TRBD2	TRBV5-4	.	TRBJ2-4	TGTGCCAGCAGCCCAGGGACTAGCGGGGGGGCCTCAGACATTCAGTACTTC	CASSPGTSGGASDIQYF
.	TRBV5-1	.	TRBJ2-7	TGCGCCAGCAGCTTGGACGTGGCAGGCGAGCAGTACTTC	CASSLDVAGEQYF
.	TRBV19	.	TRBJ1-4	TGTGCCAGTGGCCTCACAGGCGATAGAGAAAAACTGTTTTTT	CASGLTGDREKLFF
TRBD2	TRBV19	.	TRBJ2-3	TGTGCCAGTAGTATTGGACTAGCGGGGGGCTTAAGCACAGATACGCAGTATTTT	CASSIGLAGGLSTDTQYF
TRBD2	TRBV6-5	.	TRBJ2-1	TGTGCCAGCAGTCAATCGGGACTAGCGGCTATTGAGCAGTTCTTC	CASSQSGLAAIEQFF
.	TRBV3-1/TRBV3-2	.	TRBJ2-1	TGTGCCAGCAGCCAACGGACAATCGATGAGCAGTTCTTC	CASSQRTIDEQFF
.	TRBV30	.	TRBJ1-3	TGTGCCTGGAGTGTAAGGGGGGCGAATACTGGAAACACCATATATTTT	CAWSVRGANTGNTIYF
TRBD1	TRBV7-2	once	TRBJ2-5	TGTGCCAGCAGCTTGGGACAGGGCCCGTACCAAGAGACCCAGTACTTC	CASSLGQGPYQETQYF